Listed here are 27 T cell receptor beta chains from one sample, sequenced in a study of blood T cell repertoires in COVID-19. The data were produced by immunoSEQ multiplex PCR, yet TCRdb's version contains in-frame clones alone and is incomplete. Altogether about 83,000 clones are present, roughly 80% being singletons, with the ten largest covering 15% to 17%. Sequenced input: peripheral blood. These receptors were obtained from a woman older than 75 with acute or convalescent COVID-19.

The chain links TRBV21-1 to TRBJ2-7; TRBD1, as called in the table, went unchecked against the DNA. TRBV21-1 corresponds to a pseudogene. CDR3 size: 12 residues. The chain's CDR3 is CASRQGPYEQYF. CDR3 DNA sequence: TGTGCCAGCAGACAGGGCCCCTACGAGCAGTACTTC.

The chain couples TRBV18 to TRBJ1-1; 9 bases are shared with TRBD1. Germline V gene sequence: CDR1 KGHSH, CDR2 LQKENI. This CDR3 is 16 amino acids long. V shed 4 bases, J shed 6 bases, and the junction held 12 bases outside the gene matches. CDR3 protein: CASSLVGQGISAEAFF. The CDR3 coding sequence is TGTGCCAGCTCACTCGTCGGACAGGGGATTTCTGCTGAAGCTTTCTTT. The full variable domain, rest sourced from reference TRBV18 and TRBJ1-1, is NAGVMQNPRHLVRRRGQEARLRCSPMKGHSHVYWYRQLPEEGLKFMVYLQKENIIDESGMPKERFSAEFPKEGPSILRIQQVVRGDSAAYFCASSLVGQGISAEAFFGQGTRLTVV.

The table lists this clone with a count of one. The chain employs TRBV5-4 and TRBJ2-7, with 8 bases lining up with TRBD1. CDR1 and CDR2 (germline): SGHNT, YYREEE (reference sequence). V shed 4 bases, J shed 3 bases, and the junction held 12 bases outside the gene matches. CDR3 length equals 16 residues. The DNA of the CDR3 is TGTGCCAGCAGCCTGGGGCATGGGACAGGAGTCTACGAGCAGTACTTC. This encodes CASSLGHGTGVYEQYF.

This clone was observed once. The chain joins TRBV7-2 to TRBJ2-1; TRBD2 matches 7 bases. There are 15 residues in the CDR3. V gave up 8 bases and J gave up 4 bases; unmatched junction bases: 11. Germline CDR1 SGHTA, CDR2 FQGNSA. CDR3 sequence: CASGKRTSTYNEQFF. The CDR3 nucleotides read TGTGCCAGCGGGAAAAGGACTAGTACATACAATGAGCAGTTCTTC.

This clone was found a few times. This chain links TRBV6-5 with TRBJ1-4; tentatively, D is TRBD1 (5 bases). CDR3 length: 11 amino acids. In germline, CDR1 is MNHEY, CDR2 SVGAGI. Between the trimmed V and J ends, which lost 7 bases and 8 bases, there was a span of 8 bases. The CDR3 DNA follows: TGTGCCAGCATCGGGGGGGAAAAACTGTTTTTT. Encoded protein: CASIGGEKLFF.

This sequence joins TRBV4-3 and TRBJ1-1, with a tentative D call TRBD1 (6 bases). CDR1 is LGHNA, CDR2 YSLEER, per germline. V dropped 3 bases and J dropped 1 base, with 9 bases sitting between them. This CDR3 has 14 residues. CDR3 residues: CASSQNRANTEAFF. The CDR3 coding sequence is TGCGCCAGCAGCCAGAACAGGGCGAACACTGAAGCTTTCTTT.

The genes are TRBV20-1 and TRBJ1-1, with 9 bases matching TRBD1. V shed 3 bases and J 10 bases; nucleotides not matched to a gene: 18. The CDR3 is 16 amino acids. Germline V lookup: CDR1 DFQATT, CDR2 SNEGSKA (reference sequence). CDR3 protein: CSASGQGLVEKVGAFF. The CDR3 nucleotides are TGCAGTGCTAGTGGACAGGGGTTAGTGGAGAAGGTTGGAGCTTTCTTT.

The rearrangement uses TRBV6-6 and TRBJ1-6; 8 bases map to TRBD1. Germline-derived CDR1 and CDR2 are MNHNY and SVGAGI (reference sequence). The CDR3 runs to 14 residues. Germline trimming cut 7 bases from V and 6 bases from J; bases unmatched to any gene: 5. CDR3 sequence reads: CASTTGQVNSPLHF. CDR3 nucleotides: TGTGCCAGCACCACGGGACAGGTTAATTCACCCCTCCACTTT.

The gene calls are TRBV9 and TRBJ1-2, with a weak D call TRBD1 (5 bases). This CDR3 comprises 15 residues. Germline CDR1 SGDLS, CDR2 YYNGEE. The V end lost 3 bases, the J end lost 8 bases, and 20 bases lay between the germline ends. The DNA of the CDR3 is TGTGCCAGCAGCGACCGGGGAGGGGAACTAGGGGGCTACACCTTC. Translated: CASSDRGGELGGYTF.

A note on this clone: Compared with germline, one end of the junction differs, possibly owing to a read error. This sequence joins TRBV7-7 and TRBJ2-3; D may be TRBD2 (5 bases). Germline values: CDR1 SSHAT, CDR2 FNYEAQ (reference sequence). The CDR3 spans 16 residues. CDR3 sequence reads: CASSLGLAGGTDTQYF. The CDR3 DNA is TGTGCTAGCAGCTTAGGGCTAGCCGGGGGCACAGATACGCAGTATTTT. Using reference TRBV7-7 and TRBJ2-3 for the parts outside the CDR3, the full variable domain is GAGVSQSPRYKVTKRGQDVTLRCDPISSHATLYWYQQALGQGPEFLTYFNYEAQPDKSGLPSDRFSAERPEGSISTLTIQRTEQRDSAMYRCASSLGLAGGTDTQYFGPGTRLTVL.

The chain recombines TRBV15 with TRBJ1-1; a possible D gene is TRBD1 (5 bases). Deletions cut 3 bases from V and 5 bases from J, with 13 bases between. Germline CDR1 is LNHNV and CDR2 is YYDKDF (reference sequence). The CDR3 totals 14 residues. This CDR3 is CATSRGGTGTEAFF. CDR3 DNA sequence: TGTGCCACCAGCAGGGGGGGGACGGGGACTGAAGCTTTCTTT.

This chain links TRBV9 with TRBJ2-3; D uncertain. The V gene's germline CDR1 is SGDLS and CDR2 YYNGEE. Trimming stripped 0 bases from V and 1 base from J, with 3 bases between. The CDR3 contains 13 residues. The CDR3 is CASSVAGTDTQYF. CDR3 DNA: TGTGCCAGCAGCGTAGCAGGCACAGATACGCAGTATTTT.

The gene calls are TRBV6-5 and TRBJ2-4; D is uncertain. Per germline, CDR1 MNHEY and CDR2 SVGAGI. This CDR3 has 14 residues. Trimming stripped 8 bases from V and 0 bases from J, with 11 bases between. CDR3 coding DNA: TGTGCCAGCGCGAGGAACCCAGCCAAAAACATTCAGTACTTC. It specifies CASARNPAKNIQYF.

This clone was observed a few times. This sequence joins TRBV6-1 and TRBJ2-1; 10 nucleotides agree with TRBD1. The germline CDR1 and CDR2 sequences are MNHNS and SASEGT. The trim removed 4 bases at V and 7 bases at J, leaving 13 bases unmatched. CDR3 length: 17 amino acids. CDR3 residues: CASSARLGTGVKNEQFF. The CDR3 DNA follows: TGTGCCAGCAGTGCCCGTCTCGGGACAGGGGTTAAAAATGAGCAGTTCTTC.

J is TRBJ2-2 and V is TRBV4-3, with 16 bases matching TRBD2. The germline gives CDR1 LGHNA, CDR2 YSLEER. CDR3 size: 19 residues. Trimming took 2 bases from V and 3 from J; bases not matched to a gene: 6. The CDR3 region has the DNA TGCGCCAGCAGCCAATCGGGACTAGCGGGGGGGCCCGACACCGGGGAGCTGTTTTTT. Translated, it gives CASSQSGLAGGPDTGELFF.

CDR3 residues: CAALTGNGEAFF. In DNA form, the CDR3 reads TGTGCCGCTTTGACAGGGAATGGTGAAGCTTTCTTT. The genes are TRBV28 and TRBJ1-1, with TRBD1 matching over 7 bases. Germline V gives CDR1 MDHEN, CDR2 SYDVKM. This CDR3 is 12 amino acids long. J lost 7 bases, V lost 11 bases, and 10 bases had no gene match.

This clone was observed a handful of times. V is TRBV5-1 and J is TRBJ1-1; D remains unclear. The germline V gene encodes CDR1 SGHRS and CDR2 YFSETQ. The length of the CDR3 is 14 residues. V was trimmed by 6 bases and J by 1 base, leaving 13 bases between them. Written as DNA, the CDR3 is TGCGCCAGCATTGCGGGGTCCACGAACACTGAAGCTTTCTTT. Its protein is CASIAGSTNTEAFF.

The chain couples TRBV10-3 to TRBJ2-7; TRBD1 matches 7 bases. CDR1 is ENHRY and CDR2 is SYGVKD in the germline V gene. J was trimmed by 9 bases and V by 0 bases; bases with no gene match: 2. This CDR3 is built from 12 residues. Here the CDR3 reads CAISESRQGQYF. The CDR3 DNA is TGTGCCATCAGTGAGTCCAGACAGGGGCAGTACTTC.

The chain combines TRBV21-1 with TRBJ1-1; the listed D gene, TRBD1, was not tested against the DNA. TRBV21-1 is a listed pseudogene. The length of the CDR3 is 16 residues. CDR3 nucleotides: TGTGCCAGCAGTGGGGGGACAGGCCCCGGGGGAACTGAAGCTTTCTTT. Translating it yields CASSGGTGPGGTEAFF.

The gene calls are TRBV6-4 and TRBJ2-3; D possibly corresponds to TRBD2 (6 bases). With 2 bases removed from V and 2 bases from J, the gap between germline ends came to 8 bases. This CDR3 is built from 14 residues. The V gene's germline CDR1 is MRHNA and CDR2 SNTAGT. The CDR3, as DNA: TGTGCCAGCAGTGACCGGGGGTACACAGATACGCAGTATTTT. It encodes CASSDRGYTDTQYF.

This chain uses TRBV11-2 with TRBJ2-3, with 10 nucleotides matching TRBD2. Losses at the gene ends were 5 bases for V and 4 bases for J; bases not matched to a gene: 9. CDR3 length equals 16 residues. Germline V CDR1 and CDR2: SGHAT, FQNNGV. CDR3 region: CASSRYSGGEADTQYF. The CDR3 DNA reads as TGTGCCAGCAGCCGATACAGCGGGGGGGAGGCAGATACGCAGTATTTT.

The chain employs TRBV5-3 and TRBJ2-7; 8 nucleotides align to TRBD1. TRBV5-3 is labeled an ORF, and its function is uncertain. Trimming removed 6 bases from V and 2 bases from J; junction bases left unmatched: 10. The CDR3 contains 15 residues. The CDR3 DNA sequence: TGTGCCAGAATCGACCGGGACAGGAAAACCTACGAGCAGTACTTC. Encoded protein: CARIDRDRKTYEQYF.

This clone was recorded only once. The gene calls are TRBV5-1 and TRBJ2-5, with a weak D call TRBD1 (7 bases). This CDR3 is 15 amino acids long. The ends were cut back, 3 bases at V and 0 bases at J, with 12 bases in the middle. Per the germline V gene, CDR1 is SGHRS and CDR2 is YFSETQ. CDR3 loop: CASSSRGVHQETQYF. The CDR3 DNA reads TGCGCCAGCAGCTCCAGGGGGGTTCACCAAGAGACCCAGTACTTC.

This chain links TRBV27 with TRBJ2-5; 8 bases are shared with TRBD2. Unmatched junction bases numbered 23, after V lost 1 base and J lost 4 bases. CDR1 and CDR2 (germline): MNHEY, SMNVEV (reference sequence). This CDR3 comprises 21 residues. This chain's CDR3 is CASSLYGYGLASREGLETQYF. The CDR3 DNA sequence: TGTGCCAGCAGTTTATATGGGTATGGACTAGCCTCACGCGAGGGGTTAGAGACCCAGTACTTC.

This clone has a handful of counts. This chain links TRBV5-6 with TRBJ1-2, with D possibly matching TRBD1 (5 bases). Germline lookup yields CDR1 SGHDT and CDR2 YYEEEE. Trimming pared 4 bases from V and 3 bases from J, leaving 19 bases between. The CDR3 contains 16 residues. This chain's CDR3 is CASSMGRFGGDYGYTF. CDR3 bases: TGTGCCAGCAGCATGGGGAGGTTCGGGGGTGACTATGGCTACACCTTC.

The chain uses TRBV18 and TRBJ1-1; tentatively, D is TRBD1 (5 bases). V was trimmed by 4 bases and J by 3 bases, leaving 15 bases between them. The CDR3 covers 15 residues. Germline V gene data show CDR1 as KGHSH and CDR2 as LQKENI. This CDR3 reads CASSQLPIRDTEAFF. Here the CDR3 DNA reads TGTGCCAGCTCACAACTCCCAATCAGGGACACTGAAGCTTTCTTT.

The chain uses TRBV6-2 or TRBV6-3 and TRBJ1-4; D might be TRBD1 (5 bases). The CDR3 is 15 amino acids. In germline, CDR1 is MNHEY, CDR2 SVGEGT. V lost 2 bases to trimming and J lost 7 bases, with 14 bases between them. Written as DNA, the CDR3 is TGTGCCAGCAGTTACGGAGGGGTCGGCGGTGAAAAACTGTTTTTT. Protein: CASSYGGVGGEKLFF.